The entry that follows covers one T cell receptor (beta chain) sequence. The data were taken from a study of blood T cell repertoires in COVID-19. Study details: Samples taken during acute and convalescent COVID-19 were collected in the United States, Italy and Spain. PBMCs, B-cell-depleted T cells, or T cells were the source of the cDNA or gDNA that made up the material.

Generated by immunoSEQ multiplex PCR, the TCRdb table keeps only in-frame clones and is missing some. This sample carries about 170,000 clones, over 65% of them seen once, and the ten largest clones take 4.4%. Those enrolled, adults aged 18 to 89 years, came from about two dozen US areas. Recovered Cohort 3 donors showed two negative PCRs, clearance, or symptom resolution. Source material: PBMCs or T cells enriched from blood (not recorded which). The receptor comes from a woman aged 45-65 years who had recovered from COVID-19.

The CDR3 protein is CASSIQGAQETQYF. The CDR3 DNA sequence: TGTGCCAGCAGCATACAGGGGGCCCAAGAGACCCAGTACTTC. The chain employs TRBV7-9 and TRBJ2-5, with 9 bases that match TRBD1. Germline lookup yields CDR1 SEHNR and CDR2 FQNEAQ (reference sequence). The CDR3 contains 14 residues. V lost 5 bases to trimming and J lost 1 base; unmatched junction nucleotides: 2.